This record concerns one TCR beta chain sequence. The antigen remains undetermined. The sample is drawn from a study of T cell repertoires in cytomegalovirus infection. MiXCR, applied by TCRdb to the reads, yields one record per CDR3 protein. The table records about a million distinct CDR3 sequences, about a third of them present only once. This CDR3 is built from 15 residues. In germline, CDR1 is LNHNV, CDR2 YYDKDF (reference sequence). V shed 5 bases, J shed 6 bases, and the junction held 8 bases outside the gene matches. The sequence came from a human donor in good health (CMV status not recorded). Some clones in this sample may be carry-over from other donors' samples. The chain has TRBV15 and TRBJ2-3, with 10 bases lining up with TRBD2. The sequencing here drew on cultured CD8+ T cells from PBMCs, taken from culture after CMV antigen stimulation. CDR3 nucleotide sequence: TGTGCCACCAGCCCCCAGCGGGGGGGCGGGGATACGCAGTATTTT. This sequence encodes CATSPQRGGGDTQYF.